This T cell receptor beta chain was found in a study of blood T cell repertoires in COVID-19. Study at large: The origin of the acute and convalescent COVID-19 samples was the United States, Italy and Spain. Sources were T cells, B-cell-depleted T cells, or PBMCs; the material itself was cDNA or gDNA.

In its sample, this clone was seen once. As processed by the authors: Estimation of nucleated cell counts was performed using reference gene primer amplification. This table comes from immunoSEQ multiplex PCR, and its TCRdb copy is limited to in-frame clones, with some not included. V, J and clone size reflect that table, while D and trimming were determined from the DNA. This table holds fewer than 250,000 clones, 80% to 90% found once. J was trimmed by 2 bases and V by 5 bases; bases with no gene match: 5. The CDR3 is 15 amino acids. Germline lookup yields CDR1 SGHTA and CDR2 FQGTGA. The sequence derives from a man between 35 and 55 years old with acute or convalescent COVID-19. The chain employs TRBV7-3 and TRBJ2-3; 9 nucleotides match TRBD2. The specimen was peripheral blood. CDR3 in amino acids: CASSLLGLATDTQYF. The CDR3 DNA sequence: TGTGCCAGCAGCCTACTGGGACTAGCCACAGATACGCAGTATTTT.